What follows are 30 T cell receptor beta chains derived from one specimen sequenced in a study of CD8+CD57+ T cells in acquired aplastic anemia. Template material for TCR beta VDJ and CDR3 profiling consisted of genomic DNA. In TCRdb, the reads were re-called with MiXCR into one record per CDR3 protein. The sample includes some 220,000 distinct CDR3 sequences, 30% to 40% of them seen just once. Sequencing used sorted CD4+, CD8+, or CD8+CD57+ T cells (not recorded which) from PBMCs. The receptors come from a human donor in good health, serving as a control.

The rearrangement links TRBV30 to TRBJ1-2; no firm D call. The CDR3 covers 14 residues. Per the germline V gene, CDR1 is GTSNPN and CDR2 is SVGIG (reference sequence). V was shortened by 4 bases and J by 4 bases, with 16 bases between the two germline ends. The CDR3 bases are TGTGCCTGGATTCCAAGCCTAGACCGCTATGGCTACACCTTC. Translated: CAWIPSLDRYGYTF.

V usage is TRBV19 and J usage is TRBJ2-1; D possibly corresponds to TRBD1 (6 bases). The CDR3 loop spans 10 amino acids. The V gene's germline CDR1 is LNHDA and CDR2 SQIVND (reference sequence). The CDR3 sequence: CARDQGSQFF. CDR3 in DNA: TGTGCTAGAGATCAGGGGTCCCAGTTCTTC.

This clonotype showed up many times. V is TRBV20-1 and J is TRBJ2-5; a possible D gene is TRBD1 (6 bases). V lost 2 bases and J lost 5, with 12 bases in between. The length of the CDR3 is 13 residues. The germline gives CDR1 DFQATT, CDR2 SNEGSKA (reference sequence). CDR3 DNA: TGCAGTGCTAGACAGGGGTTCCAGGAGACCCAGTACTTC. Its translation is CSARQGFQETQYF.

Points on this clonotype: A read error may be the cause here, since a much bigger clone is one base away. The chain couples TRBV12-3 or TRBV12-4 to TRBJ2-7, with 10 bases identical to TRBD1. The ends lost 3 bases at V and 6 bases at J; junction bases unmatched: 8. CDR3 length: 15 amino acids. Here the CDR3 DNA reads TGTGCCAGCAGTTTTGCCGGGACAGGGGTAGGCGAGCAGTACTTC. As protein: CASSFAGTGVGEQYF.

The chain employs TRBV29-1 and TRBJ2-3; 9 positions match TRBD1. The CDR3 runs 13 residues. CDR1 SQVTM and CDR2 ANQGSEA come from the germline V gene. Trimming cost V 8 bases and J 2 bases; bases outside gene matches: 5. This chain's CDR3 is CSSGTGNTDTQYF. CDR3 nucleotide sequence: TGCAGCTCTGGGACAGGGAACACAGATACGCAGTATTTT.

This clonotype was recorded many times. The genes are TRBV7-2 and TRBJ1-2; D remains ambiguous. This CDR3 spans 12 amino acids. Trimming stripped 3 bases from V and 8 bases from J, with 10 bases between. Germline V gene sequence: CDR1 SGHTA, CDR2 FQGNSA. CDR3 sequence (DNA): TGTGCCAGCAGCTTTTCAGATTTCGGCTACACCTTC. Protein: CASSFSDFGYTF.

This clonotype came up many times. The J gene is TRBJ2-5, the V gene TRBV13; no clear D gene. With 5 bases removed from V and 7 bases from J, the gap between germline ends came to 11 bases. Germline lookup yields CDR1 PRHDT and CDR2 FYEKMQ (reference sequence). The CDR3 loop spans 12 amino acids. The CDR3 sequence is CASSPGMGTQYF. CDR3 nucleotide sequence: TGTGCCAGCAGCCCCGGCATGGGGACCCAGTACTTC.

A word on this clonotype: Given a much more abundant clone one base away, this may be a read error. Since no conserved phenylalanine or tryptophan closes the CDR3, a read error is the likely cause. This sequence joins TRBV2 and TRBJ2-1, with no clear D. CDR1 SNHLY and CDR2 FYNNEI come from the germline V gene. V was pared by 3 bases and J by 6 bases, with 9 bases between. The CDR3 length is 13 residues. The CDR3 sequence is CASSEANVNEQFL. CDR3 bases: TGTGCCAGCAGTGAGGCAAACGTCAATGAGCAGTTCCTC.

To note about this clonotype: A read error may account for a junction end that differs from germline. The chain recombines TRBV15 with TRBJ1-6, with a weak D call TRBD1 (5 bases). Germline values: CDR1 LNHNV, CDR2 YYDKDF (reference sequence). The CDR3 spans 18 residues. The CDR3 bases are TGTGCCACCAGCAGAGATCCACCAGGGTCCGTTTTCTATTCACTCCTCCACTTT. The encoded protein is CATSRDPPGSVFYSLLHF.

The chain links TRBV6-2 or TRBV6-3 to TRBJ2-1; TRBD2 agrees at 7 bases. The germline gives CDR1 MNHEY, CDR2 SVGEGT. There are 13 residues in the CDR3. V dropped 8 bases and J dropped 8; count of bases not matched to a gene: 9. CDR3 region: CASRAGAGDEQFF. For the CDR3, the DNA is TGTGCCAGCCGGGCGGGAGCTGGCGATGAGCAGTTCTTC.

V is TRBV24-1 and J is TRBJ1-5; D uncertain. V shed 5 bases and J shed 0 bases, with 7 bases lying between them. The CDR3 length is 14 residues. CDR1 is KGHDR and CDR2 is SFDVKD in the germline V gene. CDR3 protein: CATSVGSSNQPQHF. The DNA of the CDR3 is TGTGCCACCAGTGTGGGTAGTAGCAATCAGCCCCAGCATTTT.

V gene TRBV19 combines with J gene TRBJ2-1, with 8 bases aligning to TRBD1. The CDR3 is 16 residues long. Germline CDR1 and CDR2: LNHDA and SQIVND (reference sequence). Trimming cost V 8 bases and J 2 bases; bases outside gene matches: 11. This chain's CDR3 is CASGEPGQDTYNEQFF. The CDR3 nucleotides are TGTGCCAGTGGGGAACCGGGACAGGACACCTACAATGAGCAGTTCTTC.

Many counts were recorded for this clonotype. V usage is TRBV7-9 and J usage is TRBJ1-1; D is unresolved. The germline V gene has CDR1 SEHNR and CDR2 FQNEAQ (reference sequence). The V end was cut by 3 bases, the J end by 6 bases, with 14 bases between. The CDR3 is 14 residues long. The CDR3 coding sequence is TGTGCCAGCAGCTTGATCGAGGGTTCAGCTGAAGCTTTCTTT. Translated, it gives CASSLIEGSAEAFF.

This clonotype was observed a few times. CDR3 region: CASSFQGQGGIYGYTF. CDR3 nucleotides: TGTGCCAGCAGTTTCCAGGGACAGGGTGGTATCTATGGCTACACCTTC. The V call is TRBV27, the J call TRBJ1-2, with 9 bases that match TRBD1. After removal of 3 bases from V and 4 bases from J, the junction contained 9 bases not matched to a gene. CDR1 is MNHEY, CDR2 SMNVEV, per germline (reference sequence). The CDR3 has 16 amino acids.

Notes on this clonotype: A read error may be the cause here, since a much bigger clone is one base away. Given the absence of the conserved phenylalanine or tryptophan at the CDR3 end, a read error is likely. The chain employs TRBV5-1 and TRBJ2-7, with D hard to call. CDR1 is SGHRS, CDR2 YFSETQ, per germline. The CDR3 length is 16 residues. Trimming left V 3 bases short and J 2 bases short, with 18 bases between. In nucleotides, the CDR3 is TGCGCCAGCAGCTCGAGTAGGACGGAAGCCGCCTACGAGCAGTACCTC. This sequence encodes CASSSSRTEAAYEQYL.

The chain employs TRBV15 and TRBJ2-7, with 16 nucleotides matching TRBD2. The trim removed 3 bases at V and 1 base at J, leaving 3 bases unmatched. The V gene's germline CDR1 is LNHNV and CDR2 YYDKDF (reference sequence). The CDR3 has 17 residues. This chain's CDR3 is CATSRGGLAGGSYEQYF. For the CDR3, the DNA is TGTGCCACCAGCAGGGGGGGACTAGCGGGAGGGTCCTACGAGCAGTACTTC.

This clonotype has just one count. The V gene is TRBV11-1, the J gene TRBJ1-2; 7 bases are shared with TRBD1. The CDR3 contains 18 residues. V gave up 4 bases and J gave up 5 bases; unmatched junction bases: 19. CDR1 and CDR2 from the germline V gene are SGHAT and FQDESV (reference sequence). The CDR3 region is CASSSSRQGQVVWYGYTF. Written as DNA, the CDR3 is TGTGCCAGCAGCTCTTCTCGACAGGGTCAGGTTGTATGGTATGGCTACACCTTC.

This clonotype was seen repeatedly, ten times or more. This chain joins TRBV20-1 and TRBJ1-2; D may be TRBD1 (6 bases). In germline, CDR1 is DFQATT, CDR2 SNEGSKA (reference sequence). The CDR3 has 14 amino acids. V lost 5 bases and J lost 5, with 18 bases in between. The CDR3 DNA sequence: TGCAGTGCTGAGCGGGGGGGGGCGCTGTATGGCTACACCTTC. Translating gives CSAERGGALYGYTF.

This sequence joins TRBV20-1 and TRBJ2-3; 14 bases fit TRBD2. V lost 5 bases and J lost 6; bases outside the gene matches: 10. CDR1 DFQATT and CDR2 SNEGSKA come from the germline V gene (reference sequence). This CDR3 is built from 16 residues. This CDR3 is CSAGGTSGRARDTQYF. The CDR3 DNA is TGCAGTGCTGGGGGGACTAGCGGGAGAGCACGGGATACGCAGTATTTT.

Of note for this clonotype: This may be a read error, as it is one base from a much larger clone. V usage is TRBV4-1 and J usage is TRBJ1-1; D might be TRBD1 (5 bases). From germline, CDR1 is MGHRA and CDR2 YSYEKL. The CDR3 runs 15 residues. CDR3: CASSRGEGANTEASF. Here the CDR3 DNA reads TGCGCCAGCAGCCGAGGGGAGGGAGCGAACACTGAAGCTTCCTTT.

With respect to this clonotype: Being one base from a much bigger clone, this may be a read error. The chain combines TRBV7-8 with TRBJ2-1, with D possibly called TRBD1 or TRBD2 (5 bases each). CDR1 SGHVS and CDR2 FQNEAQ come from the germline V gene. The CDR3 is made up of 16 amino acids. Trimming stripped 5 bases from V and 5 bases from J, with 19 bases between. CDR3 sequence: CASSHRWDGGNNEQFF. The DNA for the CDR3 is TGTGCCAGCAGCCACCGATGGGACGGAGGAAACAATGAGCAGTTCTTC.

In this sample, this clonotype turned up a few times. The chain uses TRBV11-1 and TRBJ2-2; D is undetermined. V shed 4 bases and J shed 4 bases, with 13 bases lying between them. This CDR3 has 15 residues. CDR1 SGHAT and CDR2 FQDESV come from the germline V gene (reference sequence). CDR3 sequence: CASSSSPLSTGELFF. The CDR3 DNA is TGTGCCAGCAGCTCATCCCCGTTGAGCACCGGGGAGCTGTTTTTT.

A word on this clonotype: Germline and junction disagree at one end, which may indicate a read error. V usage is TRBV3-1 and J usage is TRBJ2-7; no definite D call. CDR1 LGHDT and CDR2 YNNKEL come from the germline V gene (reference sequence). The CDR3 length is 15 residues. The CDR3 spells CASSQEPYGPYGQYF. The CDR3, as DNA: TGTGCCAGCAGCCAAGAACCCTACGGGCCCTACGGGCAGTACTTC.

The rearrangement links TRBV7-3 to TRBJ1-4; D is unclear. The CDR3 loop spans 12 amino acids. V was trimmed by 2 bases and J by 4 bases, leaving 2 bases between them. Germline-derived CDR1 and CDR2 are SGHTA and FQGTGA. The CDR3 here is CASSLVNEKLFF. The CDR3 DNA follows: TGTGCCAGCAGCTTAGTTAATGAAAAACTGTTTTTT.

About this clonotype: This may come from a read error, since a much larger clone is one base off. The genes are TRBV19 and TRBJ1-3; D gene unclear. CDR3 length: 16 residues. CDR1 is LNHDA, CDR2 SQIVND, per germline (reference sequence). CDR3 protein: CASSIVQDFSGNAIYF. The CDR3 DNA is TGTGCCAGTAGTATAGTCCAGGACTTCTCTGGAAACGCCATATATTTT.

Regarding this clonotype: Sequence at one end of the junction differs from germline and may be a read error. The CDR3 nucleotides read TGTGCCACCAGTGATTTCGGAGGGGGGGGCCAGGAGACCCAGTACTTC. It yields the protein CATSDFGGGGQETQYF. The chain couples TRBV25-1 to TRBJ2-5; D is perhaps TRBD2 (7 bases). The CDR3 has 16 residues. Germline assignment: CDR1 MGHDK and CDR2 SYGVNS.

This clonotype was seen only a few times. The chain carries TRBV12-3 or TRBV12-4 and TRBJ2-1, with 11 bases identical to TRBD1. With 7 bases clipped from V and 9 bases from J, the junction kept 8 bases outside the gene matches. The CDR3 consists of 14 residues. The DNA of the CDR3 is TGTGCCAGCATCGGGACAGGGGGGAAAGGTGAGCAGTTCTTC. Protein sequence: CASIGTGGKGEQFF.

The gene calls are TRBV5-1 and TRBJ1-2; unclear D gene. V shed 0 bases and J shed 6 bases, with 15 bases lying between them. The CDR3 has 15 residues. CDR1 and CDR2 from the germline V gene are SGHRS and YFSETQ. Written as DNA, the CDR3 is TGCGCCAGCAGCTTGGCGACTAGCTCCTACAATGGCTACACCTTC. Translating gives CASSLATSSYNGYTF. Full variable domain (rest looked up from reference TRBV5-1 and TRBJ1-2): KAGVTQTPRYLIKTRGQQVTLSCSPISGHRSVSWYQQTPGQGLQFLFEYFSETQRNKGNFPGRFSGRQFSNSRSEMNVSTLELGDSALYLCASSLATSSYNGYTFGSGTRLTVV.

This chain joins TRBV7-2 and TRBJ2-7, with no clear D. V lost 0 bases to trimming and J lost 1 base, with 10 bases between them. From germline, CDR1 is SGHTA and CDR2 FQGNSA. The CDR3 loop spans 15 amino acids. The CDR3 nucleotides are TGTGCCAGCAGCTTAGCCGGGTCCCCTTCCTACGAGCAGTACTTC. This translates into CASSLAGSPSYEQYF.

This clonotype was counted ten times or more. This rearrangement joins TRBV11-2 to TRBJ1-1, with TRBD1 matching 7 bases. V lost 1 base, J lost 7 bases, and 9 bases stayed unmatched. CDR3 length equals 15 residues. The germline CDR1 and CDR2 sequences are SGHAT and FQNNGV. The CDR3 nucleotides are TGTGCCAGCAGCTTAGCGTTCACAGGGGCAGGTGAAGCTTTCTTT. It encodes CASSLAFTGAGEAFF.